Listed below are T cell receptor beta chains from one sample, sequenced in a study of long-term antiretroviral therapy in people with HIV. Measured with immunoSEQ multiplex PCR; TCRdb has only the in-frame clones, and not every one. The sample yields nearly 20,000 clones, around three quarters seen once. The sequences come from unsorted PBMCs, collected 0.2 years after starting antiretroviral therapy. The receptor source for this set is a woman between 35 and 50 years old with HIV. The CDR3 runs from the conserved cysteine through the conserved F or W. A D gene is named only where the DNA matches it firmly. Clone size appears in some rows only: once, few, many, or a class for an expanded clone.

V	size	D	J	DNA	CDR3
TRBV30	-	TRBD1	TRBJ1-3	TGTGCCTGGAGTGTACGAGGGGGCGCGAACACCATATATTTT	CAWSVRGGANTIYF
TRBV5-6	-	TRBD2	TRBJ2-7	TGTGCCAGCAGACGGTTGGGGGGGGTAGTGAACGAGCAGTACTTC	CASRRLGGVVNEQYF
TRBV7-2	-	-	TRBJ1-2	TGTGCCAGCAGCTTAGAACCTTGGGAGTATGGCTACACCTTC	CASSLEPWEYGYTF
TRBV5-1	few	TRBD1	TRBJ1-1	TGCGCCAGCAGCGCCTTACAGGGGCTACCCACTGAAGCTTTCTTT	CASSALQGLPTEAFF
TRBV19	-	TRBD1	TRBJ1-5	TGTGCCAGTAGTATACTCGGGACAGGGAGGATTCAGCCCCAGCATTTT	CASSILGTGRIQPQHF
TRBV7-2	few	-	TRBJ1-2	TGTGCCAGCAGCCCGGCGGACGGGACAACCTATGGCTACACCTTC	CASSPADGTTYGYTF
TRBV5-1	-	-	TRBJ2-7	TGCGCCAGCAGTTACGCTAGCGCCAGCACCTACGAGCAGTACTTC	CASSYASASTYEQYF
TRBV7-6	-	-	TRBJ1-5	TGTGCCAGCAGCTCCACTTGGGAGCAGCCCCAGCATTTT	CASSSTWEQPQHF
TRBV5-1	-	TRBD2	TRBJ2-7	TGCGCCAGCAGCCCTGGGTGGCTAGCGGCAACCTACGAGCAGTACTTC	CASSPGWLAATYEQYF
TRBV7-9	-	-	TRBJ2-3	TGTGCCAGCAGCTTAGATAGTTATACGCAGTATTTT	CASSLDSYTQYF
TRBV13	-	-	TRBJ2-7	TGTGCCAGCAGCTCCCTCAACTACAGGGATTCCTACGAGCAGTACTTC	CASSSLNYRDSYEQYF
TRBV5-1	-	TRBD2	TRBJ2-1	TGCGCCAGCAGCTTTAGCGGGACTAATAATGAGCAGTTCTTC	CASSFSGTNNEQFF
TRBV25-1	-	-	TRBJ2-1	TGTGCCGCCGGCGGGGAGAGCTCCTACAATGAGCAGTTCTTC	CAAGGESSYNEQFF
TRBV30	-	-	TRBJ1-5	TGTGCCTGGGGTAACCGACTGGGGAGTCAGCCCCAGCATTTT	CAWGNRLGSQPQHF
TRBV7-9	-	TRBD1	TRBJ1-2	TGTGCCAGCAGCTCGACAGGGACGAGAGCTAACTATGGCTACACCTTC	CASSSTGTRANYGYTF
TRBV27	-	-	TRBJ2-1	TGTGCCAGCAGGGGGGGCGGAAGGGTGAATGAGCAGTTCTTC	CASRGGGRVNEQFF
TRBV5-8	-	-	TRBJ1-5	TGTGCCAGCAGCTTTAGACAGTCTAATCAGCCCCAGCATTTT	CASSFRQSNQPQHF
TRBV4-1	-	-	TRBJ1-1	TGCGCCAGCAGCCAAACTACACAGGCTATACACATAATGAACACTGAAGCTTTCTTT	CASSQTTQAIHIMNTEAFF
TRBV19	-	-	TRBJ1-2	TGTGCCAGTAGTATTATTGGCAGCTATGGCTACACCTTC	CASSIIGSYGYTF
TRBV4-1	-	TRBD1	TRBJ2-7	TGCGCCAGCGCACAGGGGACCTCCTACGAGCAGTACTTC	CASAQGTSYEQYF
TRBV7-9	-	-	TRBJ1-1	TGTGCCAGCAGCTTAGATCAGGGTGTGACTGAAGCTTTCTTT	CASSLDQGVTEAFF
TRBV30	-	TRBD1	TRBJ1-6	TGTGCCTGCGGGAGGGCAGGGGGTAATTCACCCCTCCACTTT	CACGRAGGNSPLHF
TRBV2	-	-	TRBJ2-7	TGTGCCAGCAGGGACTACGAGCAGTACTTC	CASRDYEQYF
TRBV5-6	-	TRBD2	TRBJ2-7	TGTGCCAGCAGCTTGGGGTTAGCGGGAGGGCCGACCTACGAGCAGTACTTC	CASSLGLAGGPTYEQYF
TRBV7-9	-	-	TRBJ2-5	TGTGCCAGCAGGTTATATGGGCAGCAAGAGACCCAGTACTTC	CASRLYGQQETQYF